This T cell receptor beta chain was identified in a study of blood T cell repertoires in COVID-19. At the level of the study: Samples came from the United States, Italy and Spain, spanning acute and convalescent COVID-19. T cells, B-cell-depleted T cells, or PBMCs provided the cDNA or gDNA that served as material.

Authors' processing steps: Using reference gene primer amplification, nucleated cell counts were estimated. Generated by immunoSEQ multiplex PCR, the TCRdb table keeps only in-frame clones and is missing some. Clone size and the V and J calls come from that table; the DNA yielded D and trimming. The table includes approximately 170,000 clones, roughly 80% detected once. CDR1 and CDR2 from the germline V gene are MDHEN and SYDVKM. The J segment lost 2 bases and the V segment lost 8 bases, leaving 9 bases of the junction unmatched. The CDR3 is made up of 15 amino acids. The J gene is TRBJ2-4, the V gene TRBV28; 7 nucleotides align to TRBD2. The specimen sequenced was peripheral blood. The receptor was isolated from a woman older than 75 with acute or convalescent COVID-19. CDR3 protein: CASVPTSAPKNIQYF. CDR3 in DNA: TGTGCCAGCGTCCCAACTAGCGCACCCAAAAACATTCAGTACTTC.